The source of this T cell receptor (beta chain) is a study of regulatory T cells in long-lasting Graves disease. Researchers made TCR beta libraries by using iRepertoire HTBI primers and running Arm-PCR on CDR3 regions. TCRdb ran MiXCR on the multiplex PCR reads and lists one entry per CDR3 protein. The sample consists of 400,000 to 550,000 distinct CDR3 sequences, about 17% of them appearing once. Comments on this clonotype: A read error may be the cause here, since a much bigger clone is one base away.

The CDR3 is 18 residues long. From germline, CDR1 is MNHEY and CDR2 SVGAGI. Time point in this sample: newly diagnosed GD, antithyroid drugs for less than 3 months. After RNA was extracted from PBMCs, the TCR library was made from it. Patients were from an endocrinology department in Xi'an, China. These same records also appear under a second study, on T cells in Graves' hyperthyroidism and ophthalmopathy. That work states: When the TCR CDR3 underwent first-round RT-PCR, the HTBI primer set was used. The blood repertoire included most of the expanded thyroid clonotypes above 0.001.

The clonotype originates from a woman aged 25 to 45 with Graves disease. Sequencing used peripheral blood mononuclear cells (PBMCs), obtained at new diagnosis, from a patient treated with antithyroid drugs. The genes are TRBV6-5 and TRBJ2-7; 12 nucleotides agree with TRBD2. The CDR3: CASGYLRTSGNSSYEQYF. The CDR3 DNA reads as TGTGCCAGCGGTTACTTGAGGACTAGCGGGAATAGCTCCTACGAGCAGTACTTC.